The present entry profiles one T cell receptor (beta chain) with its context. The data are from a study of technical replicates of blood from a handful of donors. TCRdb's copy holds only in-frame clones and misses some; the assay was immunoSEQ multiplex PCR. The sample lists roughly 90,000 clones, around 90% occurring once. This CDR3 is 14 amino acids long. V lost 6 bases and J lost 9, with 16 bases in between. Germline V CDR1 and CDR2: SGHNT, YYREEE (reference sequence). The clonotype comes from a human donor in good health. Sample: T cells isolated from PBMCs. V usage is TRBV5-4 and J usage is TRBJ1-6; no clear D gene. CDR3 region: CASTDEGLGSPLHF. Written as DNA, the CDR3 is TGTGCCAGCACCGACGAGGGATTAGGTTCACCCCTCCACTTT.